A selection of T cell receptor beta chains follows, all from one sample in a study of beta chain features in type 1 diabetes. The repertoire was sequenced with immunoSEQ multiplex PCR; TCRdb's copy has only in-frame clones and lacks some. The sample yields under 350,000 clones, under 8.5% seen once. Source material: central memory CD4+ T cells from blood. Source of these receptors: a woman in her late teens or twenties in good health. Both conserved end residues are part of each CDR3. D genes are given only for firm matches. Some rows mark clone size as missing; the rest say once, few, many or name a class of expanded clone.

d_call clone_size j_call v_call cdr3_aa cdr3_nt
NA NA TRBJ1-5 TRBV4-1 CASSLDGGAWNQPQHF TGCGCCAGCAGCCTCGACGGAGGGGCCTGGAATCAGCCCCAGCATTTT
NA few TRBJ2-5 TRBV9 CASSVEGGRETQYF TGTGCCAGCAGCGTAGAGGGGGGGCGAGAGACCCAGTACTTC
NA NA TRBJ1-2 TRBV29-1 CSVGEGYGYTF TGCAGCGTTGGGGAAGGCTATGGCTACACCTTC
NA NA TRBJ1-2 TRBV2 CASSGKTRGLDGYTF TGTGCCAGCAGTGGGAAAACCCGAGGGCTTGATGGCTACACCTTC
NA few TRBJ2-1 TRBV4-1 CASSRDFHNEQFF TGCGCCAGCAGCCGCGACTTTCACAATGAGCAGTTCTTC
TRBD1 NA TRBJ2-5 TRBV2 CASSRDRGSETQYF TGTGCCAGCAGTCGGGACAGGGGGTCTGAGACCCAGTACTTC
NA NA TRBJ1-4 TRBV2 CASSATNEKLVF TGTGCCAGCAGTGCGACGAATGAAAAACTGGTTTTT
TRBD1 few TRBJ2-3 TRBV5-1 CASSSGDRGRTDTQYF TGCGCCAGCAGCTCGGGGGACAGGGGAAGGACAGATACGCAGTATTTT
NA few TRBJ2-1 TRBV4-2 CASSKANEQFF TGTGCCAGCAGCAAGGCCAATGAGCAGTTCTTC
TRBD2 many TRBJ2-1 TRBV4-3 CASLPPEAGGPVEQFF TGCGCCAGCCTCCCGCCCGAAGCGGGAGGGCCGGTTGAGCAGTTCTTC
NA few TRBJ2-1 TRBV7-3 CASSLMGGLYNEQFF TGTGCCAGCAGCTTAATGGGCGGACTATACAATGAGCAGTTCTTC
TRBD2 few TRBJ2-1 TRBV2 CASKRDRNNEQFF TGTGCCAGCAAGCGGGACCGAAACAATGAGCAGTTCTTC
NA few TRBJ2-7 TRBV29-1 CSVSLHLGSSYEQYF TGCAGCGTTTCCCTTCATCTGGGCAGCTCCTACGAGCAGTACTTC
NA many TRBJ1-2 TRBV20-1 CSAGLNYGYTF TGCAGTGCTGGACTGAACTATGGCTACACCTTC
NA few TRBJ1-6 TRBV5-4 CASSLAGGTYSPLHF TGTGCCAGCAGCTTGGCCGGGGGGACCTATTCACCCCTCCACTTT
NA few TRBJ2-2 TRBV13 CASSLGYGNTGELFF TGTGCCAGCAGCTTAGGCTATGGGAACACCGGGGAGCTGTTTTTT
TRBD1 few TRBJ2-3 TRBV19 CASSPDRRRTDTQYF TGTGCCAGTAGTCCGGACAGGAGGCGCACAGATACGCAGTATTTT
TRBD1 NA TRBJ1-1 TRBV4-2 CASSLGQGGETEAFF TGTGCCAGCAGCCTAGGACAGGGAGGAGAAACTGAAGCTTTCTTT
NA NA TRBJ1-1 TRBV9 CASSVSPSRVAEAFF TGTGCCAGCAGCGTAAGTCCCAGTCGGGTCGCTGAAGCTTTCTTT
NA NA TRBJ2-3 TRBV7-2 CASSQIRGTDTQYF TGTGCCAGCAGCCAGATTAGAGGCACAGATACGCAGTATTTT
NA few TRBJ1-5 TRBV19 CATNRQVNQPQHF TGTGCCACCAACCGACAGGTGAATCAGCCCCAGCATTTT
TRBD1 NA TRBJ1-3 TRBV9 CASSGQGAGGNTIYF TGTGCCAGCAGCGGACAGGGGGCTGGAGGAAACACCATATATTTT
NA NA TRBJ1-3 TRBV7-7 CASRPLTAGNTIYF TGTGCTAGCAGACCTTTAACGGCCGGAAACACCATATATTTT
TRBD2 few TRBJ2-5 TRBV14 CASSPAGTSLQGQYF TGTGCCAGCAGCCCGGCGGGGACTAGCTTACAGGGCCAGTACTTC
TRBD2 NA TRBJ2-3 TRBV6-6 CASARGKDTQYF TGTGCCAGCGCGCGGGGGAAGGATACGCAGTATTTT
NA few TRBJ2-1 TRBV9 CASSPQYSRYNEQFF TGTGCCAGCAGCCCTCAGTACAGTAGGTACAATGAGCAGTTCTTC
NA NA TRBJ1-1 TRBV4-2 CASSLAGADMPEAFF TGTGCCAGCAGCCTTGCCGGGGCCGACATGCCTGAAGCTTTCTTT
NA few TRBJ2-3 TRBV6-6 CASSDLATDTQYF TGTGCCAGCAGTGACCTTGCTACAGATACGCAGTATTTT
NA many TRBJ1-1 TRBV7-9 CASFPQGRGLMNTEAFF TGTGCCAGTTTTCCACAGGGCCGGGGCCTCATGAACACTGAAGCTTTCTTT
NA few TRBJ1-6 TRBV7-2 CASSLSKTALSDPLHF TGTGCCAGCAGCTTAAGCAAGACAGCCCTTAGTGACCCCCTCCACTTT